The TCR beta chain under discussion was sequenced for a study of shared clonotypes between healthy human individuals. Study observations and caveats: Clonotype sharing among the donors was expected to vary with sequencing depth. Larger estimated richness was generally seen in naive subsets than in memory subsets.

Sorted-subset replicate PCR reactions were performed with around 200 ng DNA, corresponding to about 32,000 T cell genomes. The protocol was immunoSEQ multiplex PCR, while the TCRdb copy is restricted to in-frame clones and leaves out a portion. The sample carries millions of clones, about 93% recorded once. This CDR3 has 14 residues. Germline V gene sequence: CDR1 MNHEY, CDR2 SMNVEV (reference sequence). With 6 bases removed from V and 5 bases from J, the gap between germline ends came to 17 bases. Comments on this clone: Antigen unknown.

Only CD45RO-negative cells positively selected for CCR7 counted as naive CD8 cells, so terminally differentiated effector memory CD45RA+ cells were excluded. This clonotype was obtained from a man younger than 35 in good health. Some clones in this sample may be carry-over from other donors' samples. This chain uses TRBV27 with TRBJ2-7, with D tentatively TRBD1 (6 bases). Sample: naive CD8+ T cells from PBMCs. CDR3 in DNA: TGTGCCAGCAGCCAAACAGGGTTTTTCCACGAGCAGTACTTC. Its translation is CASSQTGFFHEQYF.